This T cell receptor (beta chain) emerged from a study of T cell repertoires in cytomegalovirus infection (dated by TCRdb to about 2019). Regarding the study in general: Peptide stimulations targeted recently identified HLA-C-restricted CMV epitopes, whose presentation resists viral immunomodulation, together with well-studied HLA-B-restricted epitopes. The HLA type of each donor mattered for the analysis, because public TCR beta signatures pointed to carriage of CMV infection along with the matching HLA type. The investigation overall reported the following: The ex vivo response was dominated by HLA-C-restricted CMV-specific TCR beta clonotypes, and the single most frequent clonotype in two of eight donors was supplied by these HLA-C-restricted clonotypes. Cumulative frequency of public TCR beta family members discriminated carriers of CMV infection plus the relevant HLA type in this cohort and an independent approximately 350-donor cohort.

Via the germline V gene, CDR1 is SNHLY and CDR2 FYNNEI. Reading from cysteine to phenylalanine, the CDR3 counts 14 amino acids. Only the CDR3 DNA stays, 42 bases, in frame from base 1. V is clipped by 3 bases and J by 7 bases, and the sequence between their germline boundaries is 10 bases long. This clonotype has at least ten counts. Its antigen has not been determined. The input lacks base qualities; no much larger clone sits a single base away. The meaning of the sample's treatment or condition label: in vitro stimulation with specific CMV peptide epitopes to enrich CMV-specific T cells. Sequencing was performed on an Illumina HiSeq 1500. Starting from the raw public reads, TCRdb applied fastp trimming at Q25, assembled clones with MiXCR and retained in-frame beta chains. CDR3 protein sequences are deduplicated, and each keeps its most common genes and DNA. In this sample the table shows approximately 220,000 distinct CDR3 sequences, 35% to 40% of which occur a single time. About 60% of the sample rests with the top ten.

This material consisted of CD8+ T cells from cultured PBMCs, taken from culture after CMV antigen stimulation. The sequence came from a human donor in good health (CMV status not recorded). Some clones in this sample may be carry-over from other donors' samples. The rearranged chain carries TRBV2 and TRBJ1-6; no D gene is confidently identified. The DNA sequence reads TGTGCCAGCAGTGAGCCAGTCCTCAATTCACCCCTCCACTTT. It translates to CASSEPVLNSPLHF. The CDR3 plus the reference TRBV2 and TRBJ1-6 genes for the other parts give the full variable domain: EPEVTQTPSHQVTQMGQEVILRCVPISNHLYFYWYRQILGQKVEFLVSFYNNEISEKSEIFDDQFSVERPDGSNFTLKIRSTKLEDSAMYFCASSEPVLNSPLHFGNGTRLTVT.